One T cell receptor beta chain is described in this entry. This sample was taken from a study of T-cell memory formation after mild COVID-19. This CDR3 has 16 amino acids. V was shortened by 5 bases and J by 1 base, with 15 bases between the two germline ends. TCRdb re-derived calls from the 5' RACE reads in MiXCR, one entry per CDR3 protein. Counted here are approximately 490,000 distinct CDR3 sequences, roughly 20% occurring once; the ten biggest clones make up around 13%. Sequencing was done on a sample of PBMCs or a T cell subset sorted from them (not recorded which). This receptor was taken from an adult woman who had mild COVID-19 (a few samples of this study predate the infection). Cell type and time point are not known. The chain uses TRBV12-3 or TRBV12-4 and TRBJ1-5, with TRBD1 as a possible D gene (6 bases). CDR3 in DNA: TGTGCCAGCAGTCAGGAGGGGGGAGTGAGCAATCAGCCCCAGCATTTT. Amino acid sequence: CASSQEGGVSNQPQHF.